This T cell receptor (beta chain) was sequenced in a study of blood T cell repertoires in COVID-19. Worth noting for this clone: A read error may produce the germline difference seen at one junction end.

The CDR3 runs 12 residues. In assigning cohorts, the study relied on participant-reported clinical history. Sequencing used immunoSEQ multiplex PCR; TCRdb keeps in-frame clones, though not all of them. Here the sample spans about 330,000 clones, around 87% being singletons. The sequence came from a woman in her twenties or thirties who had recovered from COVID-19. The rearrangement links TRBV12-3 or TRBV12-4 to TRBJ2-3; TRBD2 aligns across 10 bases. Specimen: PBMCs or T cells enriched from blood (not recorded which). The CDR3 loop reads CASSLTDGTSVF. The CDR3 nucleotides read TGTGCCAGCAGTTTAACCGACGGGACTAGCGTTTTT.